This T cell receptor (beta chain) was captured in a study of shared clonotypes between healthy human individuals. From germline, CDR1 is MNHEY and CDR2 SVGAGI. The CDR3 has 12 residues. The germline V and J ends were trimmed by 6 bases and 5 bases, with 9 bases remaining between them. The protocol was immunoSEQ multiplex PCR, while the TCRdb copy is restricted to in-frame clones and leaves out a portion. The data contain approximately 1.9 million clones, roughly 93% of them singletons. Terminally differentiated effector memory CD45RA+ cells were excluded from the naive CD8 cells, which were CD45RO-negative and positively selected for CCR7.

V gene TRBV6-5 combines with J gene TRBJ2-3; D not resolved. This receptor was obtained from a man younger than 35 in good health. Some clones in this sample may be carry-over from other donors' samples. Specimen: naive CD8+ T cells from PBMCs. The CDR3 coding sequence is TGTGCCAGCAGGGGGTATTTAGATACGCAGTATTTT. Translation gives CASRGYLDTQYF.